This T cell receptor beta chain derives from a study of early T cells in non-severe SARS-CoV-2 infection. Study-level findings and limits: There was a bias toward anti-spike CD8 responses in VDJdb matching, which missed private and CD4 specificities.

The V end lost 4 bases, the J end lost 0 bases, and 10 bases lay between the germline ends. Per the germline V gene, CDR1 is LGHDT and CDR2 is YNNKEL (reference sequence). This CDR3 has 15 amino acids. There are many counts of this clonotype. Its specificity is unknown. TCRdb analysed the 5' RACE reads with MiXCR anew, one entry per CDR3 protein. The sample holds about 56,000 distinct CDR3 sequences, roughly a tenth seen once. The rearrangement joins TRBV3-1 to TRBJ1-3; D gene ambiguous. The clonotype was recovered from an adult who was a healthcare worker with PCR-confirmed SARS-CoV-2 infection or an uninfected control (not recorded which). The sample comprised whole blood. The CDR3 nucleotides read TGTGCCAGCAGCCGCGATCTATCCTCTGGAAACACCATATATTTT. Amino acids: CASSRDLSSGNTIYF. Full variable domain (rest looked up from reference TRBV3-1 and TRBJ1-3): DTAVSQTPKYLVTQMGNDKSIKCEQNLGHDTMYWYKQDSKKFLKIMFSYNNKELIINETVPNRFSPKSPDKAHLNLHINSLELGDSAVYFCASSRDLSSGNTIYFGEGSWLTVV.